The clone carrying this T cell receptor beta chain was counted a single time. This entry is derived from a study of T cell repertoires in ileal Crohn's disease. Looking at the study overall: About half of patients got postoperative therapy: around ten thiopurines, approximately 17 anti-TNF.

Profiling relied on immunoSEQ multiplex PCR, and the TCRdb table lists in-frame clones only, not all of them. The data contain almost 6,000 clones, around 95% of them singletons. Germline assignment: CDR1 SGHDT and CDR2 YYEEEE. CDR3 length: 15 residues. The ends lost 0 bases at V and 7 bases at J; junction bases unmatched: 9. Sequenced material: ileal tissue. V is TRBV5-6 and J is TRBJ2-7; 8 bases agree with TRBD1. The sequence derives from an adult with Crohn's disease. CDR3 sequence reads: CASSLVAGGPGEQYF. The CDR3 DNA follows: TGTGCCAGCAGCTTGGTGGCAGGGGGCCCGGGGGAGCAGTACTTC.